The 29 T cell receptor beta chains in this list originate from one sample, sequenced in a study of blood T cell repertoires in COVID-19 (dated by TCRdb to 2018 to 2020). The receptor library was made with the immunoSEQ multiplex PCR assay. TCRdb took this table from immuneACCESS and kept in-frame rearrangements with V and J called. Such tables lack part of the clones; where checked against another copy, unresolved V genes explain under half of the gap, and the rest is unexplained. Present in this sample are more than 40,000 clones, 86% of which were seen just once. The ten largest make up 15% to 20% of the sample. Sequenced input: peripheral blood. The origin of the receptors is a man in his sixties with active or convalescent COVID-19.

This clone was seen a few times. The chain combines TRBV4-3 with TRBJ2-3, with TRBD1 as a possible D gene (6 bases). The V and J ends lost 0 bases and 7 bases respectively, with 14 bases between them. This CDR3 region has 15 residues. The germline V gene has CDR1 LGHNA and CDR2 YSLEER. The CDR3 reads CASSQEFDRQNTQYF. CDR3 coding DNA: TGCGCCAGCAGCCAAGAATTTGACAGGCAAAATACGCAGTATTTT.

V usage is TRBV4-1 and J usage is TRBJ2-2, with a weak D call TRBD2 (5 bases). V lost 0 bases and J 6 bases, leaving 17 bases between the germline ends. CDR3 length equals 17 residues. Germline assignment: CDR1 MGHRA and CDR2 YSYEKL. CDR3 sequence (DNA): TGCGCCAGCAGCCAAGATTCTCGGCCTAGCTTCCCCGGGGAGCTGTTTTTT. Amino acids: CASSQDSRPSFPGELFF.

The sample holds one count of this clone. The chain joins TRBV5-1 to TRBJ2-2, with unresolved D. Germline CDR1 reads SGHRS; CDR2 reads YFSETQ. The CDR3 is 14 residues long. Trimming took 4 bases from V and 5 from J, leaving 12 bases between them. The chain's CDR3 is CASSEAISTGELFF. In DNA form, the CDR3 reads TGCGCCAGCAGCGAGGCGATTTCTACCGGGGAGCTGTTTTTT. Full variable domain (missing parts from reference TRBV5-1 and TRBJ2-2): KAGVTQTPRYLIKTRGQQVTLSCSPISGHRSVSWYQQTPGQGLQFLFEYFSETQRNKGNFPGRFSGRQFSNSRSEMNVSTLELGDSALYLCASSEAISTGELFFGEGSRLTVL.

The chain joins TRBV2 to TRBJ1-3, with D unclear. This CDR3 comprises 13 residues. Germline V gives CDR1 SNHLY, CDR2 FYNNEI. Trimming removed 4 bases at V and 4 bases at J, with 8 bases between. The CDR3 coding sequence is TGTGCCAGCAGTGTGAACATCGGAAACACCATATATTTT. Translated, it gives CASSVNIGNTIYF. Drawing the rest from reference TRBV2 and TRBJ1-3, the complete variable domain is EPEVTQTPSHQVTQMGQEVILRCVPISNHLYFYWYRQILGQKVEFLVSFYNNEISEKSEIFDDQFSVERPDGSNFTLKIRSTKLEDSAMYFCASSVNIGNTIYFGEGSWLTVV.

The V gene is TRBV7-9, the J gene TRBJ2-7; 13 bases fit TRBD2. Looked up from germline, CDR1 is SEHNR and CDR2 is FQNEAQ (reference sequence). V was clipped by 4 bases and J by 5 bases; unmatched bases: 5. The CDR3 spans 15 residues. CDR3 in DNA: TGTGCCAGCAGCTCGGGACTAGCGGGGAACAACGAGCAGTACTTC. It translates to CASSSGLAGNNEQYF.

A single count supports this clone. The chain recombines TRBV5-1 with TRBJ2-5; 9 nucleotides agree with TRBD1. CDR3 size: 13 residues. Germline CDR1 SGHRS, CDR2 YFSETQ. Trimming took 3 bases from V and 5 from J; bases not matched to a gene: 2. DNA of the CDR3: TGCGCCAGCAGCTACAGGGGGCGGGAGACCCAGTACTTC. This translates into CASSYRGRETQYF. Based on the CDR3 plus reference TRBV5-1 and TRBJ2-5, the full variable domain is KAGVTQTPRYLIKTRGQQVTLSCSPISGHRSVSWYQQTPGQGLQFLFEYFSETQRNKGNFPGRFSGRQFSNSRSEMNVSTLELGDSALYLCASSYRGRETQYFGPGTRLLVL.

The chain carries TRBV6-5 and TRBJ1-1, with TRBD1 identical over 10 bases. Trimming took 6 bases from V and 10 from J; bases not matched to a gene: 14. The CDR3 consists of 15 residues. Germline V gene lookup returns CDR1 MNHEY and CDR2 SVGAGI. CDR3 region: CASSPPGQGTLGAFF. For the CDR3, the DNA is TGTGCCAGCAGCCCACCGGGACAGGGGACCCTCGGAGCTTTCTTT.

This rearrangement joins TRBV27 to TRBJ1-5; TRBD1 is a possible D gene (5 bases). V lost 6 bases and J lost 4, with 13 bases in between. Germline values: CDR1 MNHEY, CDR2 SMNVEV (reference sequence). This CDR3 has 14 residues. The CDR3 coding sequence is TGTGCCAGCAGAGCACGACAGCCAAATCAGCCCCAGCATTTT. Encoded protein: CASRARQPNQPQHF.

The V call is TRBV10-3, the J call TRBJ2-3, with TRBD1 as a possible D gene (5 bases). Germline V gives CDR1 ENHRY, CDR2 SYGVKD. The germline V and J ends were trimmed by 5 bases and 6 bases, with 15 bases remaining between them. CDR3 length: 14 residues. CDR3 nucleotide sequence: TGTGCCATCAGTCCGAGTGGGGCAGGGGATACGCAGTATTTT. This encodes CAISPSGAGDTQYF.

This chain joins TRBV18 and TRBJ1-6, with D hard to call. From germline, CDR1 is KGHSH and CDR2 LQKENI. The V end was cut by 4 bases, the J end by 8 bases, with 18 bases between. The CDR3 is 16 residues long. Written as DNA, the CDR3 is TGTGCCAGCTCACTGACTGGAGGTTCTTATGATTCACCCCTCCACTTT. Its protein product is CASSLTGGSYDSPLHF.

This clone showed up just once. This chain joins TRBV5-1 and TRBJ2-5, with a weak D call TRBD2 (5 bases). This CDR3 is 15 amino acids long. The germline V gene encodes CDR1 SGHRS and CDR2 YFSETQ. V lost 4 bases to trimming and J lost 5 bases, with 18 bases between them. The CDR3 region has the DNA TGCGCCAGCAGCCTACCGGGGTCCTTTAGGGAGACCCAGTACTTC. Its protein product is CASSLPGSFRETQYF.

This rearrangement joins TRBV24-1 to TRBJ2-1, with D perhaps matching TRBD1 (6 bases). Germline CDR1 is KGHDR and CDR2 is SFDVKD. CDR3 length equals 17 residues. The V end lost 0 bases, the J end lost 2 bases, and 13 bases lay between the germline ends. CDR3 DNA sequence: TGTGCCACCAGTGATTTGGACGCAGGGGTAGCCTACAATGAGCAGTTCTTC. Translated, it gives CATSDLDAGVAYNEQFF.

This sequence joins TRBV6-6 and TRBJ2-5; TRBD2 matches 9 bases. The junction had 8 bases not matched to a gene; V was cut back by 8 bases and J by 4 bases. The CDR3 contains 14 residues. Germline V gene data show CDR1 as MNHNY and CDR2 as SVGAGI (reference sequence). This CDR3 is CASGRAGGRETQYF. For the CDR3, the DNA is TGTGCCAGCGGTCGGGCGGGGGGGCGAGAGACCCAGTACTTC.

The gene calls are TRBV29-1 and TRBJ2-3; 9 nucleotides align to TRBD2. Looked up from germline, CDR1 is SQVTM and CDR2 is ANQGSEA. CDR3 length equals 16 residues. Trimming removed 3 bases from V and 4 bases from J; junction bases left unmatched: 11. The CDR3, as DNA: TGCAGCGTTGAGGCTAGCGGGGTCCCTAGCGCAGATACGCAGTATTTT. Translating it yields CSVEASGVPSADTQYF.

The gene calls are TRBV7-6 and TRBJ1-1; tentatively, D is TRBD1 (5 bases). Trimming stripped 0 bases from V and 1 base from J, with 15 bases between. CDR1 and CDR2 from the germline V gene are SGHVS and FNYEAQ. The CDR3 covers 17 residues. CDR3 DNA: TGTGCCAGCAGCTTAGCGCAGGCAGGGTGGAGGAACACTGAAGCTTTCTTT. Translation gives CASSLAQAGWRNTEAFF.

This clone was seen a single time. The genes are TRBV10-3 and TRBJ1-1; maybe TRBD1 (5 bases). CDR1 is ENHRY and CDR2 is SYGVKD in the germline V gene. This CDR3 has 14 amino acids. V was pared by 6 bases and J by 1 base, with 12 bases between. CDR3 DNA sequence: TGTGCCATCAGACCTACAGGACCGAACACTGAAGCTTTCTTT. Its translation is CAIRPTGPNTEAFF.

The rearrangement links TRBV29-1 to TRBJ2-7; the match to TRBD1 covers 7 bases. V shed 5 bases, J shed 0 bases, and the junction held 4 bases outside the gene matches. This CDR3 has 13 amino acids. Germline loops: CDR1 SQVTM, CDR2 ANQGSEA. The CDR3 spells CSVQQGSSYEQYF. CDR3 nucleotide sequence: TGCAGCGTTCAACAGGGGTCCTCCTACGAGCAGTACTTC.

The rearrangement joins TRBV6-5 to TRBJ2-7; D is perhaps TRBD1 (5 bases). Germline CDR1 and CDR2: MNHEY and SVGAGI. The CDR3 totals 15 residues. The V end was cut by 4 bases, the J end by 3 bases, with 16 bases between. For the CDR3, the DNA is TGTGCCAGCAGTTCGACGCCAGGGTCCCACTACGAGCAGTACTTC. Encoded protein: CASSSTPGSHYEQYF.

The gene calls are TRBV6-5 and TRBJ1-5; 7 positions agree with TRBD1. The CDR3 contains 15 residues. V trimming: 7 bases; J trimming: 3 bases; junction bases outside the gene matches: 9. Per germline, CDR1 MNHEY and CDR2 SVGAGI. The CDR3 loop reads CASTLGGGNNQPQHF. DNA of the CDR3: TGTGCCAGCACCCTAGGAGGGGGCAACAATCAGCCCCAGCATTTT.

The rearrangement links TRBV4-2 to TRBJ1-2; 11 bases line up with TRBD1. Germline trimming cut 2 bases from V and 6 bases from J; bases unmatched to any gene: 5. The CDR3 contains 15 residues. The germline V gene has CDR1 LGHNA and CDR2 YNFKEQ. The CDR3 spells CASSQPDRGRNGYTF. CDR3 bases: TGTGCCAGCAGCCAACCGGACAGGGGGCGTAATGGCTACACCTTC.

The V and J genes are TRBV10-3 and TRBJ2-5; 8 bases line up with TRBD2. V lost 5 bases to trimming and J lost 4 bases; unmatched junction nucleotides: 3. CDR3 length: 13 residues. Germline lookup yields CDR1 ENHRY and CDR2 SYGVKD. The CDR3 is CAISRGGGETQYF. CDR3 DNA: TGTGCCATCAGTCGGGGGGGTGGAGAGACCCAGTACTTC.

The rearrangement links TRBV19 to TRBJ2-1; maybe TRBD1 (5 bases). CDR3 length equals 11 residues. CDR1 LNHDA and CDR2 SQIVND come from the germline V gene (reference sequence). Trimming pared 6 bases from V and 8 bases from J, leaving 8 bases between. Here the CDR3 reads CASRSGYEQFF. CDR3 sequence (DNA): TGTGCCAGTAGATCAGGGTATGAGCAGTTCTTC.

This chain connects TRBV3-1 (or the pseudogene TRBV3-2) to TRBJ2-1; D perhaps matches TRBD2 (6 bases). The V end lost 4 bases, the J end lost 3 bases, and 19 bases lay between the germline ends. Germline assignment: CDR1 LGHDT and CDR2 YNNKEL (reference sequence). CDR3 length equals 17 residues. The CDR3: CASSPRLGGGDYNEQFF. The CDR3 nucleotides read TGTGCCAGCAGCCCCCGCTTGGGGGGAGGAGACTACAATGAGCAGTTCTTC.

Only a few counts were recorded for this clone. The V gene is TRBV6-5, the J gene TRBJ1-1; 10 nucleotides match TRBD1. The CDR3 covers 14 residues. The V gene's germline CDR1 is MNHEY and CDR2 SVGAGI. V lost 5 bases, J lost 10 bases, and 10 bases stayed unmatched. CDR3 coding DNA: TGTGCCAGCAGTCAAATGGGACAGGGGATCGGAGCTTTCTTT. It encodes CASSQMGQGIGAFF.

The rearrangement uses TRBV3-1 (or the pseudogene TRBV3-2) and TRBJ1-2, with no clear D. The CDR3 spans 13 residues. Germline V gives CDR1 LGHDT, CDR2 YNNKEL (reference sequence). V was pared by 1 base and J by 3 bases, with 6 bases between. The CDR3 spells CASSQASDYGYTF. The CDR3 nucleotides are TGTGCCAGCAGCCAAGCCTCCGACTATGGCTACACCTTC.

The chain recombines TRBV6-1 with TRBJ1-1; 8 bases line up with TRBD1. The CDR3 is made up of 13 amino acids. V lost 1 base, J lost 5 bases, and 0 bases stayed unmatched. Per germline, CDR1 MNHNS and CDR2 SASEGT. CDR3 DNA: TGTGCCAGCAGTGAAGACAGGGGGACTGAAGCTTTCTTT. It is translated as CASSEDRGTEAFF.

The V and J genes are TRBV6-1 and TRBJ1-2; D possibly corresponds to TRBD1 (5 bases). V was trimmed by 2 bases and J by 8 bases, leaving 15 bases between them. This CDR3 comprises 14 residues. CDR1 is MNHNS and CDR2 is SASEGT in the germline V gene. CDR3 in DNA: TGTGCCAGCAGTGAAATTACAGGACCCCGGGGCTACACCTTC. This codes for CASSEITGPRGYTF.

The rearrangement uses TRBV7-9 and TRBJ1-1; D is undetermined. Germline V gene lookup returns CDR1 SEHNR and CDR2 FQNEAQ (reference sequence). Between the trimmed V and J ends, which lost 5 bases and 6 bases, there was a span of 19 bases. The CDR3 runs 15 residues. The DNA of the CDR3 is TGTGCCAGCAGCCAAAAAGGCGGCGATTTAGCTGAAGCTTTCTTT. Protein sequence: CASSQKGGDLAEAFF. The entire variable domain, with the rest obtained from reference TRBV7-9 and TRBJ1-1, is as follows: DTGVSQNPRHKITKRGQNVTFRCDPISEHNRLYWYRQTLGQGPEFLTYFQNEAQLEKSRLLSDRFSAERPKGSFSTLEIQRTEQGDSAMYLCASSQKGGDLAEAFFGQGTRLTVV.

The rearrangement uses TRBV5-4 and TRBJ1-2; D is undetermined. The CDR3 is 12 residues long. Germline V CDR1 and CDR2: SGHNT, YYREEE (reference sequence). Trimming left V 4 bases short and J 8 bases short, with 12 bases between. Here the CDR3 DNA reads TGTGCCAGCAGCACTTCGCTAGGAGGCTACACCTTC. This sequence encodes CASSTSLGGYTF.